Below, one T cell receptor (beta chain) is given with its context. This clone occurred many times. No cognate antigen has been identified for it. Base-call qualities are not available, and no considerably larger clone is one nucleotide away. Trimming removed 4 bases from V and 8 bases from J, leaving 11 bases between the germline ends. From its cysteine to its phenylalanine, the CDR3 spans 12 amino acids. Only the CDR3 DNA stays, 36 bases, in frame from base 1. The sample is drawn from a study of blood T cell repertoires in COVID-19 (dated by TCRdb to between 2020 and 2021). Some background on the complete study: Collaborator samples came from the United States, Italy and Spain and covered acute and convalescent phases of COVID-19. Sample metadata almost always included a de-identified subject ID, COVID-19 status, age in years and sex. A freely available public database, intended as a resource for researchers studying the immune response to SARS-CoV-2, is where the repertoires were released. Deeply sampled blood TCRbeta repertoires from subjects exposed to, actively infected with, or recovered from COVID-19 were included in the dataset. The samples were drawn from the first 160 participants of the ongoing ImmuneRACE study and from 1,254 subjects provided by 6 global collaborators. Where available, HLA class I and class II types were taken from metadata supplied by the sample provider and were not determined by assay-based typing. The material from the prospective study consisted of cDNA or gDNA derived from T cells, B-cell-depleted T cells, or PBMCs.

Participants in the prospective study were aged 18 to 89 years, lived in 20 to 25 United States geographic areas, and enrolled through a virtual design. In the prospective study, cohorts were assigned on the basis of participant-reported clinical history obtained from a screening survey and a study questionnaire. For ImmuneRACE Cohort 3, a participant was defined as recovered based on two consecutive negative NP/OP PCR tests, clearance by a healthcare professional, or resolution of symptoms. In the prospective study, whole blood, serum and a nasopharyngeal or oropharyngeal swab were collected from each participant by mobile phlebotomists. Participants in the prospective study had the option to provide additional blood draws and questionnaires over a roughly two-month period. Prospective study blood samples were shipped either frozen or at room temperature before DNA extraction. The research as a whole found: How much clinical and demographic metadata was included differed by source and by participant, and the metadata was provided uncurated.

The immunoSEQ Assay, a bias-controlled multiplex PCR, was used to amplify TCRbeta CDR3 regions from genomic DNA. Concerning the study's data processing: The number of nucleated cells in each sample was estimated from the amplification of reference gene primers within the assay. Sequence reads were collapsed and filtered to measure the absolute abundance of every unique TCRbeta CDR3 rearrangement. For each sample, productive Simpson clonality was calculated as the square root of Simpson's diversity index across productive rearrangements. What TCRdb holds here is the immuneACCESS table cut down to in-frame rearrangements. Part of the clones is not present; checked against another copy, under half of the missing clones reflect an unresolved V gene, and the others are unexplained. The DNA was the basis for D and trimming; V, J and clone size are from that table. The sample profile shows 140,000 or so clones; approximately 83% of them were found once. Just over 9% of the sample rests with the top ten.

The chain uses TRBV12-3 or TRBV12-4 and TRBJ1-2; the D gene assignment is ambiguous. The sequenced material came from PBMCs or T cells enriched from blood (not recorded which). This receptor was identified in a man aged 45 to 65 who had recovered from COVID-19. The sequence in DNA is TGTGCCAGCAGTTACGTCCCAAGCGGCTACACCTTC. This translates into CASSYVPSGYTF.